This T cell receptor (beta chain) was identified in a study of control samples from healthy donors and cancer patients. TCRdb keeps only in-frame clones here, not all; method: immunoSEQ multiplex PCR. Of about 120,000 clones in the sample, about 92% were seen once. Germline assignment: CDR1 LNHDA and CDR2 SQIVND (reference sequence). The CDR3 has 15 amino acids. V shed 1 base and J shed 0 bases, with 10 bases lying between them. The chain employs TRBV19 and TRBJ2-7, with unresolved D. This receptor was obtained from a woman between 50 and 59 years old in good health. The source material was blood. The CDR3 sequence is CASSIGASSSYEQYF. In DNA form, the CDR3 reads TGTGCCAGTAGTATAGGAGCTTCCAGCTCCTACGAGCAGTACTTC.